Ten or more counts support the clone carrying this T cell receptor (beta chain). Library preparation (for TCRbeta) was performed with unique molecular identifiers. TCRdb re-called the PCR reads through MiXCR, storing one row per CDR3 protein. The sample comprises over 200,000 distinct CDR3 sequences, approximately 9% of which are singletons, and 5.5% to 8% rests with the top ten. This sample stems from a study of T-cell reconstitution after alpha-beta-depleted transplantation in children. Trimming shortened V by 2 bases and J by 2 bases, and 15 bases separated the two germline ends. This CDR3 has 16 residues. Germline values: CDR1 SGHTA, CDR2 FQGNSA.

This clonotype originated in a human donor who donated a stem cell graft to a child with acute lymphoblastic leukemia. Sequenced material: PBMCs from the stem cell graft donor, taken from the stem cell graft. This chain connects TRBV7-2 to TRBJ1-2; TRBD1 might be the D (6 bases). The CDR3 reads CASSLYSGTRNYGYTF. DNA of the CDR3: TGTGCCAGCAGCTTATATTCAGGGACAAGGAACTATGGCTACACCTTC. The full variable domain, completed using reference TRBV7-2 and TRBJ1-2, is GAGVSQSPSNKVTEKGKDVELRCDPISGHTALYWYRQSLGQGLEFLIYFQGNSAPDKSGLPSDRFSAERTGGSVSTLTIQRTQQEDSAVYLCASSLYSGTRNYGYTFGSGTRLTVV.